The clone carrying this T cell receptor beta chain was recorded only once. For TCR beta, libraries came from iRepertoire HTBI primers and Arm-PCR of CDR3 regions. MiXCR was run by TCRdb on the multiplex PCR reads, yielding one entry per CDR3 protein. The repertoire includes a few hundred thousand distinct CDR3 sequences, 23% of them detected once, and approximately 25% sits in the top ten. The sample's time point: persistent/refractory GD, antithyroid drugs over 5 years with positive TRAb. PBMC-derived RNA was used for the TCR library. This specimen belongs to a study of regulatory T cells in long-lasting Graves disease. Study background: Persistent Graves' disease denoted over 5 years of antithyroid drugs plus positive TSH receptor antibodies.

The source was peripheral blood mononuclear cells (PBMCs), collected when the disease was refractory, from a patient treated with antithyroid drugs. This receptor was taken from a female donor with Graves disease.

The CDR3: CSARGESTDTQYF. DNA for the CDR3: TGCAGTGCTAGGGGGGAGAGCACAGATACGCAGTATTTT. The J gene is TRBJ2-3, the V gene TRBV20-1; D possibly uses TRBD1 or TRBD2 (5 bases each). CDR1 is DFQATT, CDR2 SNEGSKA, per germline (reference sequence). The CDR3 consists of 13 residues. V dropped 3 bases and J dropped 0 bases, with 7 bases sitting between them.